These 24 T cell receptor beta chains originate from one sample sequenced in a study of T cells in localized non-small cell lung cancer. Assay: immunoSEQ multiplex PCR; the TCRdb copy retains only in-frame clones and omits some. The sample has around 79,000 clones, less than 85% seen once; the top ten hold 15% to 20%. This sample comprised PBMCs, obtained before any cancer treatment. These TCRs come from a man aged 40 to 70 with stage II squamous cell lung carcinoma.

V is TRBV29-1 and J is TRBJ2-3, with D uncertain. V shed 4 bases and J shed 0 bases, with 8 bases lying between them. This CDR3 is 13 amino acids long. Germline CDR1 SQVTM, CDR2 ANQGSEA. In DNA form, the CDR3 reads TGCAGCGTTGTATATACTAGCACAGATACGCAGTATTTT. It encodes CSVVYTSTDTQYF.

The CDR3 nucleotides are TGTGCCAGCAGTGGGGAGTGGGGGAACTATGGCTACACCTTC. Translated, it gives CASSGEWGNYGYTF. The V gene is TRBV6-1, the J gene TRBJ1-2; a possible D gene is TRBD1 (5 bases). V was clipped by 4 bases and J by 2 bases, with 11 bases between them. The length of the CDR3 is 14 residues. Germline loops: CDR1 MNHNS, CDR2 SASEGT.

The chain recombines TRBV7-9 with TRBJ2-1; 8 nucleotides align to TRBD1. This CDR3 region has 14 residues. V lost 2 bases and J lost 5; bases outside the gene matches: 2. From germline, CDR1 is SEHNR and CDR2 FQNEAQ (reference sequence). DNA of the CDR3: TGTGCCAGCAGCTTATCGACAGGGGACAATGAGCAGTTCTTC. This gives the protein CASSLSTGDNEQFF.

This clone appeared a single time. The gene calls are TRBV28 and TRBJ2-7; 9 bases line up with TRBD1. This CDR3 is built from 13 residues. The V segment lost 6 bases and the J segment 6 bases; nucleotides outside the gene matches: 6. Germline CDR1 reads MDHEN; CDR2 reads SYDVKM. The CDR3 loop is CASRDRGRGEQYF. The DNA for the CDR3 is TGTGCCAGCAGGGACAGGGGAAGAGGCGAGCAGTACTTC.

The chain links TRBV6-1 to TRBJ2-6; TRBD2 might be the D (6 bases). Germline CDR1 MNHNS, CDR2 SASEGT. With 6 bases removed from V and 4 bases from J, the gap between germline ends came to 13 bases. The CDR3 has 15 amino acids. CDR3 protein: CASRSGGSGANVLTF. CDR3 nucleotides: TGTGCCAGCAGGTCCGGGGGTTCAGGGGCCAACGTCCTGACTTTC.

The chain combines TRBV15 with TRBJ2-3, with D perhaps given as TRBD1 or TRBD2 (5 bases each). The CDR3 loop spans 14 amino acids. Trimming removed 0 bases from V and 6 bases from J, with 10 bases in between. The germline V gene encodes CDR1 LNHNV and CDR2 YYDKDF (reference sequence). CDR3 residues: CATSRDMGEDTQYF. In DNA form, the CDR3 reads TGTGCCACCAGCAGAGATATGGGGGAGGATACGCAGTATTTT.

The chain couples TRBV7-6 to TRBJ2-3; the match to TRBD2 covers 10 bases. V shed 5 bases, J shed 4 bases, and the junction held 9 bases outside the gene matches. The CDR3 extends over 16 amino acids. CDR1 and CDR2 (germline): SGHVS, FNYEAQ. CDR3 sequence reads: CASSTPSGSRSDTQYF. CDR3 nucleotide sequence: TGTGCCAGCAGCACCCCTAGCGGGAGTAGGTCAGATACGCAGTATTTT.

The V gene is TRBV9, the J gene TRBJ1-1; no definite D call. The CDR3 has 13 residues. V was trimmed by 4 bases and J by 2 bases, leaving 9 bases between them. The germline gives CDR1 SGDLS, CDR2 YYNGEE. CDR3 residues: CASSLRYNTEAFF. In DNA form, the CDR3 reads TGTGCCAGCAGCCTCCGCTATAACACTGAAGCTTTCTTT.

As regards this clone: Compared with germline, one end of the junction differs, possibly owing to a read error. This CDR3 reads CASSWNSGNTIYF. The CDR3 coding sequence is TGTGCCAGCAGCTGGAATTCTGGAAACACCATATATTTT. J is TRBJ1-3 and V is TRBV5-3; D is uncertain. TRBV5-3 is known as an ORF, though its function is uncertain. The CDR3 runs 13 residues.

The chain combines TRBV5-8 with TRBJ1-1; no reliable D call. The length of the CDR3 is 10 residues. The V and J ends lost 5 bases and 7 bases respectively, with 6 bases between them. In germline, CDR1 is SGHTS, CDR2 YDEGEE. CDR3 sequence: CASSPHEAFF. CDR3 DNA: TGTGCCAGCAGTCCACATGAAGCTTTCTTT.

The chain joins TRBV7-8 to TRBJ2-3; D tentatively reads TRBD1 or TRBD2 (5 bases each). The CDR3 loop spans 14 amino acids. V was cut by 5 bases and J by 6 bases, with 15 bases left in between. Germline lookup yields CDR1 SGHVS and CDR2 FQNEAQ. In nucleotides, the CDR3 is TGTGCCAGCAGCGGAACGGTGGGACGGGATACGCAGTATTTT. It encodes CASSGTVGRDTQYF.

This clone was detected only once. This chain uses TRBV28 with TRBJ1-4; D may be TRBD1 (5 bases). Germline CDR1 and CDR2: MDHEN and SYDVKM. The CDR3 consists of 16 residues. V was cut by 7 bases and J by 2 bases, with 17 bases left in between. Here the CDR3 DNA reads TGTGCCAGCAAGGGTGGAGGGGCGGGGACTAATGAAAAACTGTTTTTT. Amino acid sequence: CASKGGGAGTNEKLFF.

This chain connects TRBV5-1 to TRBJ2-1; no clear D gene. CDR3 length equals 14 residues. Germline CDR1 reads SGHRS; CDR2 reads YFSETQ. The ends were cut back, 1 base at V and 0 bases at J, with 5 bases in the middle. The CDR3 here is CASSLLSSYNEQFF. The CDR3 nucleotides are TGCGCCAGCAGCTTGTTGAGCTCCTACAATGAGCAGTTCTTC.

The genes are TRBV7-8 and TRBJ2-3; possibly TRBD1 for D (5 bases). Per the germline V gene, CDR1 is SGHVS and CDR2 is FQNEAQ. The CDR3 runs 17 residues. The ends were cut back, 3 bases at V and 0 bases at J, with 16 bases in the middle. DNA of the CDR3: TGTGCCAGCAGCTTTCGGATGACAGCCTACAGCACAGATACGCAGTATTTT. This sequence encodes CASSFRMTAYSTDTQYF.

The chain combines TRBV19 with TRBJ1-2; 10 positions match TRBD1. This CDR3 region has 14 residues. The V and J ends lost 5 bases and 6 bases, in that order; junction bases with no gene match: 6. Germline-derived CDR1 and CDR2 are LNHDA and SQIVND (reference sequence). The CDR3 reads CASSPRGTGDGYTF. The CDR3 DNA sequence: TGTGCCAGTAGTCCTCGAGGGACAGGGGATGGCTACACCTTC.

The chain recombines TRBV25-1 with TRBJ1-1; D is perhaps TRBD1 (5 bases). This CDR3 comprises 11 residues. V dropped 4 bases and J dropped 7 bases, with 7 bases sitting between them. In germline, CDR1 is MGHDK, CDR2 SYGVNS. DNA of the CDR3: TGTGCCAGCAGTGGGGGGGGTGAAGCTTTCTTT. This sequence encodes CASSGGGEAFF.

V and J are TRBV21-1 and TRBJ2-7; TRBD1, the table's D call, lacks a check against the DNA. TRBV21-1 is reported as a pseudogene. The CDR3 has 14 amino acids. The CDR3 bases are TGTGCCAGCAGCAAGGGGCCCCGACCCTACGAGCAGTACTTC. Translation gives CASSKGPRPYEQYF.

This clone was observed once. CDR3 residues: CASSLFGLAGEETQYF. As DNA, the CDR3 is TGTGCCAGCAGCTTGTTCGGCCTAGCGGGGGAAGAGACCCAGTACTTC. The genes are TRBV5-6 and TRBJ2-5, with 10 nucleotides matching TRBD2. V lost 1 base, J lost 3 bases, and 6 bases stayed unmatched. The CDR3 is 16 amino acids. Germline-derived CDR1 and CDR2 are SGHDT and YYEEEE.

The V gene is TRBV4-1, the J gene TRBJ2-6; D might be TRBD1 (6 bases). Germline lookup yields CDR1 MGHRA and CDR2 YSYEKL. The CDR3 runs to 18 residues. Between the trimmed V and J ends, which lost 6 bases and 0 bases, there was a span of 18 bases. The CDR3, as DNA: TGCGCCAGCAGTCCCTACAGGGCTCTAAGCTCTGGGGCCAACGTCCTGACTTTC. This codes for CASSPYRALSSGANVLTF.

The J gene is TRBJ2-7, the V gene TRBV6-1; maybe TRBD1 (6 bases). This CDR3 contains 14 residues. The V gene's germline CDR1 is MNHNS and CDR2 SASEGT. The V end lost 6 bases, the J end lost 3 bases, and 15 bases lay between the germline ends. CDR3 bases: TGTGCCAGCAGGCCCCCGGGACAAATCTACGAGCAGTACTTC. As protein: CASRPPGQIYEQYF.

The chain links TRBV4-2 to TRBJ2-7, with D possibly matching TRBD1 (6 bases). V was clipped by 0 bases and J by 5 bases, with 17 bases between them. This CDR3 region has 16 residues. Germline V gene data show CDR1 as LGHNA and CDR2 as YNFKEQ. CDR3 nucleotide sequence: TGTGCCAGCAGCCAAGATTGGGCCAGGGGAATCGACGAGCAGTACTTC. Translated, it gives CASSQDWARGIDEQYF.

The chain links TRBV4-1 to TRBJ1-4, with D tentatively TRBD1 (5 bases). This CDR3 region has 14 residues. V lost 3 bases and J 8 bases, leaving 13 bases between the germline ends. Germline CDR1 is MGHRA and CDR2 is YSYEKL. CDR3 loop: CASSQGVDSEKLFF. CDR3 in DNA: TGCGCCAGCAGCCAGGGGGTTGACAGCGAAAAACTGTTTTTT.

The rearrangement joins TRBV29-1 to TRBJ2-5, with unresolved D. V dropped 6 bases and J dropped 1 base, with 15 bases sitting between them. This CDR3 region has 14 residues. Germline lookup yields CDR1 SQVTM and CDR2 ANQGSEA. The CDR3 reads CSVASAFPQETQYF. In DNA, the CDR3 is TGCAGCGTCGCGTCGGCCTTCCCCCAAGAGACCCAGTACTTC.

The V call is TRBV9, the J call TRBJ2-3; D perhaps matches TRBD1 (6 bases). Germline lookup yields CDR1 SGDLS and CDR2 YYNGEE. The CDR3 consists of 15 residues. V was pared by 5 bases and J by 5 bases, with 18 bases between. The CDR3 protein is CASSAYDIGGDTQYF. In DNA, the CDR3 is TGTGCCAGCAGTGCGTATGACATAGGGGGAGATACGCAGTATTTT.